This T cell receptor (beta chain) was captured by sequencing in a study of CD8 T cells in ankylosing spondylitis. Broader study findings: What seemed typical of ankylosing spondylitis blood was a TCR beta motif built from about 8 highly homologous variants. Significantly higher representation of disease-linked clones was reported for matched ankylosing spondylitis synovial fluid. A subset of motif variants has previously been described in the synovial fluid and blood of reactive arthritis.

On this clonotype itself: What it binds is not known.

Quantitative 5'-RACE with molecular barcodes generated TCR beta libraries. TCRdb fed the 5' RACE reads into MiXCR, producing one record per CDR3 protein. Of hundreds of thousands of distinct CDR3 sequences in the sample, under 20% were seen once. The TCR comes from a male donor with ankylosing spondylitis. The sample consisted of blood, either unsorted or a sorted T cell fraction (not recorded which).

The DNA for the CDR3 is TGTGCCAGCAGCTTTAGCCTGGAAGATACGCAGTATTTT. This gives the protein CASSFSLEDTQYF. The V and J genes are TRBV7-7 and TRBJ2-3, with unresolved D. This CDR3 contains 13 residues. V was shortened by 3 bases and J by 5 bases, with 9 bases between the two germline ends. Germline CDR1 SSHAT, CDR2 FNYEAQ (reference sequence).